This T cell receptor beta chain stems from a study of early T cells in non-severe SARS-CoV-2 infection. Study as a whole: Unpaired chains resulted from sequencing bulk RNA of unsorted whole blood.

Study findings and constraints: Reliance on VDJdb matching favored anti-spike CD8 responses; private and CD4 specificities were missed.

This clonotype has a count of ten or more. Antigen unknown. As part of library construction, unique molecular identifiers were attached to individual cDNA molecules. TCRdb fed the 5' RACE reads into MiXCR, producing one record per CDR3 protein. The table lists 70,000 or so distinct CDR3 sequences, approximately 12% of them singletons. Trimming pared 4 bases from V and 7 bases from J, leaving 11 bases between. The CDR3 loop spans 12 amino acids. Looked up from germline, CDR1 is LGHNA and CDR2 is YNFKEQ. The chain employs TRBV4-2 and TRBJ2-7; D uncertain. The sample was whole blood. The receptor comes from an adult who was a healthcare worker with PCR-confirmed SARS-CoV-2 infection or an uninfected control (not recorded which). The CDR3 region is CASSPPLGEQYF. The CDR3, as DNA: TGTGCCAGCAGCCCTCCCCTTGGGGAGCAGTACTTC.